These T cell receptor beta chains were read from a single sample in a study of PD-L1 blockade in urothelial cancer. The repertoire was sequenced with immunoSEQ multiplex PCR; TCRdb's copy has only in-frame clones and lacks some. The table records more than 40,000 clones, 75% to 90% of them present only once. The specimen comprised PBMCs, sampled around atezolizumab (anti-PD-L1) treatment. The receptor source for this set is a man aged 50-60 years with urothelial cancer. Each CDR3 is given with its conserved first and last residue. A D gene is named only where the DNA matches it firmly.

v_call	d_call	cdr3_aa
TRBV19	TRBD2	CASRTSGRSTDTQYF
TRBV5-1	-	CASSLDEATGGYTF
TRBV19	-	CASQITDTQYF
TRBV5-4	-	CASSSGKTANEKLFF
TRBV19	-	CASTFTGELFF
TRBV6-5	-	CATQGIPYNEQFF
TRBV28	-	CASSTANTEAFF
TRBV15	TRBD2	CATSRDGTSVYNEQFF
TRBV19	TRBD1	CASSSGQGDQPQHF
TRBV5-1	-	CASSLNGGDMQPQHF
TRBV7-3	TRBD2	CASGAGGAHGDTQYF
TRBV5-4	TRBD1	CASSWDRGGYTEAFF
TRBV4-1	-	CASSQDRTAGNQPQHF
TRBV19	-	CASSIDARNTEAFF
TRBV29-1	-	CSVGEGLNEAFF
TRBV5-1	TRBD1	CASSFQTGEGYTF
TRBV19	TRBD2	CASSIQWTSGRAGGTDTQYF
TRBV7-8	-	CASSAAGGRSAYGYTF
TRBV13	TRBD2	CASSLQREYTGELFF
TRBV7-2	-	CASSLLGGGNQPQHF
TRBV5-4	-	CASSGGVASGNTIYF
TRBV9	TRBD1	CASSVGQGIVGYTF
TRBV7-9	-	CASSRDTNYGYTF
TRBV28	TRBD1	CASSSMDRGYEKLFF
TRBV9	TRBD1	CASSVGTGGQPEETQYF
TRBV5-4	-	CASSLEGVGYTF
TRBV7-8	TRBD1	CASSPQGTSNQPQHF
TRBV5-6	-	CASSLLGSGQPQHF
TRBV6-1	-	CASSKEIGAGNTIYF
TRBV9	TRBD1	CASSPTGTGFGKLFF
TRBV19	-	CASSMGGGQGLMNTEAFF
TRBV18	-	CASSPPEQGNYGYTF
TRBV4-2	-	CASSHTGSNQPQHF
TRBV2	-	CASSPRGNTEAFF
TRBV19	-	CASSRGLADTQYF
TRBV14	TRBD1	CASSLGQEVNGYTF
TRBV19	TRBD2	CASSILAGTNTGELFF
TRBV10-3	TRBD1	CAISESTGSDTQYF
TRBV7-9	-	CASSLGGTTGSSGANVLTF
TRBV4-2	TRBD2	CASSPTLGASGGAIADTQYF
TRBV29-1	-	CSVNSNTEAFF
TRBV15	TRBD2	CATSRASSGSIDEQYF
TRBV6-6	-	CASLKGDSGANVLTF
TRBV13	TRBD1	CASTQGAIQIAEAFF
TRBV6-1	TRBD2	CASSGQAGAKDTQYF
TRBV21-1	-	CASLGQGAPIGDTEAFF
TRBV4-1	-	CASSQDLGVPGGYTF
TRBV19	TRBD1	CASSPQTGGREAFF
TRBV5-4	-	CASSSTTEWDEKLFF
TRBV30	-	CAWSSGDTEAFF
TRBV14	-	CASSHGGGSLTF
TRBV18	TRBD1	CASSPDRVQGRASSYNEQFF